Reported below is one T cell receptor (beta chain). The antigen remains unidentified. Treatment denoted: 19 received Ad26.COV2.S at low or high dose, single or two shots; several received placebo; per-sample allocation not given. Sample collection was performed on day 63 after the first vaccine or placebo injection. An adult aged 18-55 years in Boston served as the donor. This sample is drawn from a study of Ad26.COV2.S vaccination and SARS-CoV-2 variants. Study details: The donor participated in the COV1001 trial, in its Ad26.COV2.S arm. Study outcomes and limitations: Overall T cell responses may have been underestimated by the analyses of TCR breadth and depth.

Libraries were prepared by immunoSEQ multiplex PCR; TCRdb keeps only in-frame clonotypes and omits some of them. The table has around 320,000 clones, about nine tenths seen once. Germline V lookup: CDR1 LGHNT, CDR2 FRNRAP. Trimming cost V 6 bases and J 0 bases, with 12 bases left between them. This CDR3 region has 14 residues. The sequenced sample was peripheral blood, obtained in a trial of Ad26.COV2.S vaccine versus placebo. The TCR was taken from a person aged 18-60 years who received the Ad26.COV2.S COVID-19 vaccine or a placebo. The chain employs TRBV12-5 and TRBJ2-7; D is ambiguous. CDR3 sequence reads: CASGPTRSSYEQYF. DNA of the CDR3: TGTGCTAGTGGCCCGACACGGAGCTCCTACGAGCAGTACTTC. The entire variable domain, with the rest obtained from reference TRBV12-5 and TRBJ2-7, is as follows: DARVTQTPRHKVTEMGQEVTMRCQPILGHNTVFWYRQTMMQGLELLAYFRNRAPLDDSGMPKDRFSAEMPDATLATLKIQPSEPRDSAVYFCASGPTRSSYEQYFGPGTRLTVT.